What follows are 19 T cell receptor beta chains derived from one specimen sequenced in a study of vaccination effects on CD4 cells after COVID-19. CD4+ T cells were isolated after roughly nine days of culture. Participants got two doses of BNT162b2 or mRNA-1273 vaccine. TCRdb's table, derived via immunoSEQ multiplex PCR, lists solely in-frame clones and lacks some. The table lists fewer than 75,000 clones, roughly 80% of them singletons, with about 2.5% in the top ten. No antigen has been identified for these receptors. Sequencing was performed on CD4+ T cells from PBMCs cultured without peptide, taken after COVID-19 vaccination. These receptors came from a human donor who received a COVID-19 vaccine.

The rearrangement uses TRBV4-1 and TRBJ2-3; the D is unclear. V was shortened by 0 bases and J by 1 base, with 14 bases between the two germline ends. The CDR3 totals 17 residues. The germline V gene encodes CDR1 MGHRA and CDR2 YSYEKL. The CDR3 sequence: CASSQEIIRGGTDTQYF. CDR3 DNA: TGCGCCAGCAGCCAAGAGATAATCCGTGGTGGCACAGATACGCAGTATTTT.

This clone was picked up a small number of times. The chain couples TRBV7-9 to TRBJ2-7; D tentatively fits TRBD1 or TRBD2 (5 bases each). Trimming left V 1 base short and J 3 bases short, with 13 bases between. The length of the CDR3 is 15 residues. Germline lookup yields CDR1 SEHNR and CDR2 FQNEAQ (reference sequence). The CDR3 loop is CASSLGDPRNYEQYV. The CDR3 DNA follows: TGTGCCAGCAGCTTAGGGGACCCGCGTAACTACGAGCAGTACGTC.

The chain carries TRBV6-5 and TRBJ2-4, with D tentatively TRBD1 (6 bases). The CDR3 covers 13 residues. Germline V gene data show CDR1 as MNHEY and CDR2 as SVGAGI. Trimming removed 6 bases at V and 4 bases at J, with 10 bases between. The CDR3 is CASRPGTKNIQYF. The CDR3 region has the DNA TGTGCCAGCAGACCCGGGACAAAAAACATTCAGTACTTC.

The chain has TRBV24-1 and TRBJ2-5; D perhaps matches TRBD1 (6 bases). Trimming stripped 4 bases from V and 0 bases from J, with 11 bases between. Germline loops: CDR1 KGHDR, CDR2 SFDVKD. This CDR3 region has 15 residues. The CDR3 spells CATSEPRGYQETQYF. The CDR3 DNA sequence: TGTGCCACCAGTGAACCGAGGGGGTACCAAGAGACCCAGTACTTC.

This chain uses TRBV18 with TRBJ1-6; D uncertain. V lost 5 bases, J lost 5 bases, and 10 bases lay in between. This CDR3 region has 14 residues. CDR1 KGHSH and CDR2 LQKENI come from the germline V gene. The CDR3 DNA reads as TGTGCCAGCTCAGGGATTACAGATAATTCACCCCTCCACTTT. Protein sequence: CASSGITDNSPLHF.

The gene calls are TRBV19 and TRBJ2-3; TRBD1 might be the D (6 bases). Germline values: CDR1 LNHDA, CDR2 SQIVND (reference sequence). This CDR3 is 13 amino acids long. The germline V and J ends were trimmed by 3 bases and 6 bases, with 10 bases remaining between them. As DNA, the CDR3 is TGTGCCAGTAGTATCCAGGGGTCGGATACGCAGTATTTT. Residues: CASSIQGSDTQYF. The full variable domain, rest sourced from reference TRBV19 and TRBJ2-3, is DGGITQSPKYLFRKEGQNVTLSCEQNLNHDAMYWYRQDPGQGLRLIYYSQIVNDFQKGDIAEGYSVSREKKESFPLTVTSAQKNPTAFYLCASSIQGSDTQYFGPGTRLTVL.

Worth noting for this clone: One end of the junction is discordant with germline, which a read error may explain. The chain has TRBV16 and TRBJ1-5, with 7 bases matching TRBD1. Looked up from germline, CDR1 is KGHSY and CDR2 is FQNENV. This CDR3 is 13 amino acids long. The CDR3 reads CASSRQGKQPQHF. CDR3 sequence (DNA): TGTGCCAGCAGCCGACAGGGCAAGCAGCCCCAGCATTTT.

The chain joins TRBV24-1 to TRBJ2-2; possible D gene TRBD2, 5 bases. The CDR3 sequence is 13 residues long. Germline CDR1 and CDR2: KGHDR and SFDVKD. V was shortened by 4 bases and J by 8 bases, with 10 bases between the two germline ends. CDR3 nucleotide sequence: TGTGCCACCAGTGAACGACCGGGGGGGGAGCTGTTTTTT. Amino acids: CATSERPGGELFF.

V and J are TRBV11-3 and TRBJ1-2; a possible D gene is TRBD1 (6 bases). V was clipped by 5 bases and J by 1 base, with 14 bases between them. The germline CDR1 and CDR2 sequences are SGHNT and YENEEA. CDR3 size: 15 residues. The CDR3 DNA is TGTGCCAGCAGCCCCCGACAGGAAAGTAACTATGGCTACACCTTC. Its protein product is CASSPRQESNYGYTF.

The chain joins TRBV19 to TRBJ1-2; 7 bases match TRBD1. J lost 2 bases, V lost 3 bases, and 3 bases had no gene match. Germline assignment: CDR1 LNHDA and CDR2 SQIVND (reference sequence). The CDR3 consists of 14 residues. In nucleotides, the CDR3 is TGTGCCAGTAGTATCCGGGACAGCAACTATGGCTACACCTTC. Residues: CASSIRDSNYGYTF. Full variable domain (outside the CDR3, taken from reference TRBV19 and TRBJ1-2): DGGITQSPKYLFRKEGQNVTLSCEQNLNHDAMYWYRQDPGQGLRLIYYSQIVNDFQKGDIAEGYSVSREKKESFPLTVTSAQKNPTAFYLCASSIRDSNYGYTFGSGTRLTVV.

This clone was detected only a few times. The V call is TRBV6-1, the J call TRBJ1-2, with D possibly TRBD1 on 5 matching bases. Trimming pared 2 bases from V and 4 bases from J, leaving 14 bases between. Looked up from germline, CDR1 is MNHNS and CDR2 is SASEGT. The CDR3 extends over 15 amino acids. This CDR3 is CASSESGWGGYGYTF. CDR3 DNA: TGTGCCAGCAGTGAATCGGGGTGGGGCGGCTATGGCTACACCTTC.

This clone was recorded once. V is TRBV7-2 and J is TRBJ1-1; D not resolved. Deletions cut 4 bases from V and 6 bases from J, with 12 bases between. The CDR3 extends over 13 amino acids. From germline, CDR1 is SGHTA and CDR2 FQGNSA. The CDR3: CASSSRAAAEAFF. The CDR3 DNA sequence: TGTGCCAGCAGCTCCCGTGCGGCAGCTGAAGCTTTCTTT.

This clone was observed a few times. The chain is built from TRBV19 and TRBJ1-6; D perhaps matches TRBD1 (5 bases). The CDR3 spans 15 residues. Germline assignment: CDR1 LNHDA and CDR2 SQIVND (reference sequence). The V end was cut by 3 bases, the J end by 9 bases, with 15 bases between. CDR3 bases: TGTGCCAGTAGTATCCTAGGGGCCTTGGGTTCACCCCTCCACTTT. This codes for CASSILGALGSPLHF.

The CDR3 is CASSPSSSGNQPQHF. DNA of the CDR3: TGTGCCAGCAGCCCCTCGAGCAGCGGCAATCAGCCCCAGCATTTT. V usage is TRBV7-2 and J usage is TRBJ1-5, with D hard to call. This CDR3 contains 15 residues. With 5 bases removed from V and 2 bases from J, the gap between germline ends came to 13 bases. Germline CDR1 and CDR2: SGHTA and FQGNSA.

The chain couples TRBV7-9 to TRBJ1-6, with 10 bases identical to TRBD1. V shed 6 bases and J 7 bases; nucleotides not matched to a gene: 3. Per the germline V gene, CDR1 is SEHNR and CDR2 is FQNEAQ (reference sequence). The CDR3 is made up of 14 amino acids. The CDR3 DNA reads as TGTGCCAGCAGTGGGGACAGGGGAAATTCACCCCTCCACTTT. This encodes CASSGDRGNSPLHF.

This clone was recorded a few times. The chain uses TRBV2 and TRBJ2-7; D might be TRBD1 (5 bases). CDR3 size: 14 residues. V lost 3 bases, J lost 6 bases, and 15 bases lay in between. Looked up from germline, CDR1 is SNHLY and CDR2 is FYNNEI. CDR3 region: CASSDGQGSGEQYV. Written as DNA, the CDR3 is TGTGCCAGCAGTGATGGCCAGGGAAGTGGCGAGCAGTACGTC.

The chain is built from TRBV28 and TRBJ2-5, with a possible D match to TRBD1 (6 bases). CDR1 MDHEN and CDR2 SYDVKM come from the germline V gene. CDR3 length: 13 residues. V was pared by 5 bases and J by 3 bases, with 10 bases between. CDR3 DNA sequence: TGTGCCAGCAGTCGGACAGCTAAAGAGACCCAGTACTTC. It is translated as CASSRTAKETQYF.

The chain is built from TRBV2 and TRBJ1-4, with D uncertain. V was pared by 8 bases and J by 2 bases, with 9 bases between. This CDR3 contains 13 residues. Germline V lookup: CDR1 SNHLY, CDR2 FYNNEI. The CDR3 sequence is CASVTDTNEKLFF. The CDR3 DNA is TGTGCCAGCGTTACTGATACTAATGAAAAACTGTTTTTT.

The CDR3 DNA follows: TGTGCCACCACCGGACAGCCTCACAATCAGCCCCAGCATTTT. Protein product: CATTGQPHNQPQHF. The chain joins TRBV19 to TRBJ1-5, with D possibly TRBD1 on 6 matching bases. CDR3 size: 14 residues. Germline assignment: CDR1 LNHDA and CDR2 SQIVND (reference sequence). Trimming stripped 10 bases from V and 3 bases from J, with 16 bases between.